The rows below give T cell receptor beta chains drawn from one sample of a study of CD8+CD57+ T cells in acquired aplastic anemia. MiXCR was run by TCRdb on the reads, yielding one entry per CDR3 protein. This repertoire shows 150,000 to 180,000 distinct CDR3 sequences, about 52% found once; its top ten account for less than 15%. Input material: sorted CD4+, CD8+, or CD8+CD57+ T cells (not recorded which) from PBMCs. These receptors were taken from a human donor with aplastic anemia. CDR3s include the opening cysteine and the closing phenylalanine or tryptophan. The order of the fields is J gene, clone size, D gene, V gene, CDR3 protein, CDR3 DNA. D genes are given only for firm matches. Rows give clone size only sometimes, using once, few, many, or a class for an expanded clone.

TRBJ1-5	NA	NA	TRBV9	CASSVGGDRGQPQHF	TGTGCCAGCAGCGTAGGAGGGGATCGGGGTCAGCCCCAGCATTTT
TRBJ2-3	few	NA	TRBV2	CASSDRVTDTQYF	TGTGCCAGCAGTGACAGGGTCACAGATACGCAGTATTTT
TRBJ1-1	NA	TRBD1	TRBV10-3	CAISEAFGTVNTEAFF	TGTGCCATCAGTGAAGCGTTTGGGACAGTGAACACTGAAGCTTTCTTT
TRBJ1-3	NA	TRBD1	TRBV29-1	CSVEQGVNSGNTIYF	TGCAGCGTTGAGCAGGGGGTAAACTCTGGAAACACCATATATTTT
TRBJ1-1	few	NA	TRBV7-9	CASSLGGFEAFF	TGTGCCAGCAGCTTAGGAGGCTTTGAAGCTTTCTTT
TRBJ1-2	NA	NA	TRBV10-1	CASSEKQDRPKHTF	TGCGCCAGCAGTGAGAAACAAGACAGGCCTAAGCACACCTTC
TRBJ2-2	once	TRBD2	TRBV19	CPGGAKNTGELFF	TGTCCGGGAGGGGCAAAGAACACCGGGGAGCTGTTTTTT
TRBJ1-4	NA	TRBD1	TRBV9	CASSPDGQGNEKLFF	TGTGCCAGCAGCCCGGACGGACAGGGGAATGAAAAACTGTTTTTT
TRBJ1-1	many	NA	TRBV6-5	CASSYSGRANTEAFF	TGTGCCAGCAGTTACTCCGGCAGGGCGAACACTGAAGCTTTCTTT
TRBJ1-6	once	NA	TRBV7-2	CASSQVAGSPLHF	TGTGCCAGCAGCCAGGTTGCCGGTTCACCCCTCCACTTT
TRBJ2-7	many	NA	TRBV12-3/TRBV12-4	CASSPGVSYEQYF	TGTGCCAGCAGCCCCGGAGTCTCCTACGAGCAGTACTTC
TRBJ1-1	NA	TRBD1	TRBV19	CASIPTGGWNTEAFF	TGTGCCAGTATTCCAACAGGGGGCTGGAACACTGAAGCTTTCTTT
TRBJ1-4	NA	NA	TRBV9	CASSDSGGTKLFF	TGTGCCAGCAGCGATTCCGGCGGGACAAAACTGTTTTTT
TRBJ2-7	NA	NA	TRBV19	CASSIGGGYEQYF	TGTGCCAGTAGTATAGGTGGGGGTTACGAGCAGTACTTC
TRBJ1-1	NA	NA	TRBV7-2	CASSPTGSTEAFF	TGTGCCAGCAGCCCGACAGGAAGCACTGAAGCTTTCTTT
TRBJ2-2	once	TRBD2	TRBV20-1	CSARTSGGQGVAGELFF	TGCAGTGCAAGGACTAGCGGGGGGCAGGGAGTCGCCGGGGAGCTGTTTTTT
TRBJ1-6	few	NA	TRBV11-2	CASSPEGSNGRSPLHF	TGTGCCAGCAGCCCCGAAGGGTCTAACGGACGTTCACCCCTCCACTTT
TRBJ1-6	few	TRBD1	TRBV19	CASSAGGQVNSPLHF	TGTGCCAGTAGCGCGGGGGGACAGGTCAATTCACCCCTCCACTTT
TRBJ2-3	many	NA	TRBV12-3/TRBV12-4	CASSSRRSTDTQYF	TGTGCCAGCAGTTCGCGACGGAGCACAGATACGCAGTATTTT
TRBJ2-7	NA	NA	TRBV19	CASSIGGPGYEQYF	TGTGCCAGTAGTATCGGGGGACCAGGGTACGAGCAGTACTTC
TRBJ1-1	many	NA	TRBV7-9	CASRVGGGDTEAFF	TGTGCCAGCAGGGTTGGAGGGGGGGACACTGAAGCTTTCTTT
TRBJ1-4	NA	NA	TRBV15	CATADLATNEKLFF	TGTGCCACCGCTGACCTTGCAACTAATGAAAAACTGTTTTTT
TRBJ2-7	many	TRBD2	TRBV6-5	CASSYTSGVYSYEQYF	TGTGCCAGCAGTTACACCAGCGGGGTCTACTCCTACGAGCAGTACTTC
TRBJ2-3	many	TRBD2	TRBV2	CASSPGPAGGTDTQYF	TGTGCCAGCAGTCCTGGGCCAGCGGGGGGCACAGATACGCAGTATTTT
TRBJ1-5	many	NA	TRBV20-1	CSARSYREDQGYQPQHF	TGCAGTGCTAGAAGTTATCGGGAGGATCAGGGGTATCAGCCCCAGCATTTT
TRBJ2-3	NA	NA	TRBV29-1	CSAGRLNGDTQCF	TGCAGCGCCGGACGGCTAAATGGGGATACGCAGTGTTTT
TRBJ2-7	NA	NA	TRBV29-1	CSVEVSDPGYEQYF	TGCAGCGTTGAAGTGTCTGACCCGGGGTACGAGCAGTACTTC
TRBJ2-7	many	NA	TRBV7-9	CASSLSGSAYEQYF	TGTGCCAGCAGCTTATCGGGGTCCGCCTACGAGCAGTACTTC
TRBJ2-3	NA	TRBD2	TRBV19	CASSIDRTSGGRTDTQYF	TGTGCCAGTAGTATAGATCGGACTAGCGGGGGCCGCACAGATACGCAGTATTTT
TRBJ2-3	NA	NA	TRBV2	CAWDGRGPTDTRSF	TGTGCCTGGGACGGGCGGGGACCCACAGATACGCGGTCTTTT
TRBJ1-5	NA	TRBD1	TRBV27	CASSSLRQGAVQPQHF	TGTGCCAGCAGTTCCCTTCGACAGGGGGCGGTCCAGCCCCAGCATTTT
TRBJ1-2	NA	NA	TRBV10-3	CAISETVQGSYGYTF	TGTGCCATCAGTGAGACAGTACAGGGTAGTTATGGCTACACCTTC
TRBJ2-1	NA	TRBD2	TRBV4-1	CASSQDRLAGSSYSEQFF	TGCGCCAGCAGCCAAGATCGTCTAGCGGGGAGCTCCTACAGTGAGCAGTTCTTC
TRBJ2-1	NA	NA	TRBV19	CASSTQGWGLQYNEQFF	TGTGCCAGTAGTACCCAGGGATGGGGACTGCAATACAATGAGCAGTTCTTC
TRBJ2-3	NA	NA	TRBV7-6	CASNLQSEDTQYF	TGTGCCAGCAACCTTCAGTCCGAGGATACGCAGTATTTT
TRBJ1-1	NA	NA	TRBV12-3/TRBV12-4	CVSSLQRWGTGAFF	TGTGTCAGCAGTTTACAGCGCTGGGGCACTGGAGCTTTCTTT
TRBJ2-7	NA	NA	TRBV10-2	CASSEVGDSYEQYF	TGCGCCAGCAGTGAAGTCGGGGACTCCTACGAGCAGTACTTC
TRBJ2-7	many	TRBD1	TRBV5-4	CASTYRGRYEQYF	TGTGCCAGCACGTACAGGGGGCGATACGAGCAGTACTTC
TRBJ2-7	many	NA	TRBV29-1	CSVGADGSYEQYF	TGCAGCGTTGGGGCGGACGGCTCCTACGAGCAGTACTTC
TRBJ1-3	NA	NA	TRBV6-1	CASSEVGTCGNTIYF	TGTGCCAGCAGTGAAGTTGGGACATGTGGAAACACCATATATTTT
TRBJ1-5	many	TRBD1	TRBV6-1	CASREGTENQPQHF	TGTGCCAGCAGGGAAGGGACAGAGAATCAGCCCCAGCATTTT
TRBJ1-1	many	NA	TRBV12-3/TRBV12-4	CASTEPRRSNTEAFF	TGTGCCAGCACCGAACCGCGACGGTCAAACACTGAAGCTTTCTTT
TRBJ1-2	NA	NA	TRBV20-1	CSATLYLSWANYGYTF	TGCAGTGCCACGCTGTATCTCAGCTGGGCTAACTATGGCTACACCTTC
TRBJ2-2	NA	TRBD1	TRBV9	CASSPGTAPGELFF	TGTGCCAGCAGCCCCGGGACAGCCCCCGGGGAGCTGTTTTTT
TRBJ2-3	many	NA	TRBV7-8	CASSFGPRDTDTQYF	TGTGCCAGCAGCTTTGGGCCAAGGGATACAGATACGCAGTATTTT